The rows below give T cell receptor beta chains drawn from one sample of a study of cytomegalovirus exposure and HLA in healthy donors. Using immunoSEQ multiplex PCR, the repertoire was profiled, and TCRdb retains in-frame clones only, with some absent. The repertoire consists of about 160,000 clones, with roughly 80% occurring once and the leading ten covering under 1.5%. Input material: PBMCs. Receptors were obtained from a man in his thirties or forties in good health and CMV-seronegative. CDR3s include the opening cysteine and the closing phenylalanine or tryptophan.

V: TRBV30
J: TRBJ1-4
CDR3: CAWSVRRGNSGNEKLFF

V: TRBV21-1
J: TRBJ1-5
CDR3: CASSKGPLSNQPQHF

V: TRBV5-1
J: TRBJ1-1
CDR3: CASSYQGGDTEAFF

V: TRBV6-5
J: TRBJ2-7
CDR3: CASSWTSGSYEQYF

V: TRBV27
J: TRBJ1-1
CDR3: CASSVTGWTEAFF

V: TRBV2
J: TRBJ2-7
CDR3: CASRGLLAVSYEQYF

V: TRBV10-3
J: TRBJ1-2
CDR3: CAIGGTGRANYGYTF

V: TRBV10-1
J: TRBJ1-4
CDR3: CASSESQAEKLFF

V: TRBV2
J: TRBJ1-4
CDR3: CASSDDSATNEKLFF

V: TRBV2
J: TRBJ1-4
CDR3: CASRRDSNEKLFF

V: TRBV5-4
J: TRBJ1-1
CDR3: CASSLGGRTEAFF

V: TRBV30
J: TRBJ2-1
CDR3: CAWEREEYNEQFF

V: TRBV6-1
J: TRBJ2-3
CDR3: CASSENAGERHTDTQYF

V: TRBV10-1
J: TRBJ2-7
CDR3: CASSESRTSGRREQYF

V: TRBV30
J: TRBJ2-3
CDR3: CAWSVGSGGGTDTQYF

V: TRBV19
J: TRBJ1-2
CDR3: CASGSQTGQVNYGYTF

V: TRBV4-3
J: TRBJ2-7
CDR3: CASSQVQGLGVREQYF

V: TRBV5-1
J: TRBJ2-7
CDR3: CASSLWGGGNEQYF

V: TRBV5-1
J: TRBJ2-1
CDR3: CASSPTTPGTSYNEQFF

V: TRBV19
J: TRBJ2-1
CDR3: CASSILQRGYNEQFF

V: TRBV6-5
J: TRBJ1-5
CDR3: CASSSGYSNQPQHF

V: TRBV2
J: TRBJ2-2
CDR3: CASILPAVGNTGELFF

V: TRBV7-8
J: TRBJ1-4
CDR3: CASSTAGADEKLFF

V: TRBV30
J: TRBJ2-6
CDR3: CAWSVRGSGANVLTF

V: TRBV29-1
J: TRBJ1-1
CDR3: CSVNFKGAFF

V: TRBV12-5
J: TRBJ1-5
CDR3: CASGLVIRSGLSQPQHF

V: TRBV28
J: TRBJ2-2
CDR3: CASSFPPRGGNGELFF

V: TRBV9
J: TRBJ2-7
CDR3: CASSGPQAVNEQYF

V: TRBV15
J: TRBJ2-1
CDR3: CATSSPVNEQFF

V: TRBV7-8
J: TRBJ1-1
CDR3: CASNLDRNTEAFF

V: TRBV7-3
J: TRBJ2-6
CDR3: CASSHSGANVLTF

V: TRBV30
J: TRBJ1-2
CDR3: CASYSGTGGYGYTF

V: TRBV19
J: TRBJ2-5
CDR3: CASSMEQSGAQYF

V: TRBV7-9
J: TRBJ2-3
CDR3: CASVVGLAGVTDTQYF

V: TRBV10-2
J: TRBJ1-1
CDR3: CASSAPGLNTEAFF

V: TRBV7-2
J: TRBJ2-1
CDR3: CASSLPLAGGPGEQFF

V: TRBV6-5
J: TRBJ2-5
CDR3: CASSSRGGTGETQYF

V: TRBV7-9
J: TRBJ1-5
CDR3: CASKGGRPQHF

V: TRBV6-5
J: TRBJ1-1
CDR3: CASSYLPGMNTEAFF

V: TRBV6-4
J: TRBJ1-2
CDR3: CASSDTGQGMGGYTF

V: TRBV4-3
J: TRBJ1-2
CDR3: CASSRDRGTFGYTF

V: TRBV7-2
J: TRBJ2-5
CDR3: CASSSPPLGETQYF

V: TRBV25-1
J: TRBJ2-3
CDR3: CASSEFRDTQYF

V: TRBV9
J: TRBJ2-1
CDR3: CASSVDPSDHNEQFF

V: TRBV19
J: TRBJ2-7
CDR3: CASSGTGYLEQYF

V: TRBV5-6
J: TRBJ2-7
CDR3: CASSRLAGFVEQYF

V: TRBV6-6
J: TRBJ2-3
CDR3: CASTPVSTDTQYF

V: TRBV7-9
J: TRBJ2-1
CDR3: CASSAPGLALGNEQFF

V: TRBV7-2
J: TRBJ1-2
CDR3: CASSTYGTANYGYTF

V: TRBV14
J: TRBJ1-1
CDR3: CASKSNGIEAFF

V: TRBV7-8
J: TRBJ2-2
CDR3: CASSLRQGLAGELFF